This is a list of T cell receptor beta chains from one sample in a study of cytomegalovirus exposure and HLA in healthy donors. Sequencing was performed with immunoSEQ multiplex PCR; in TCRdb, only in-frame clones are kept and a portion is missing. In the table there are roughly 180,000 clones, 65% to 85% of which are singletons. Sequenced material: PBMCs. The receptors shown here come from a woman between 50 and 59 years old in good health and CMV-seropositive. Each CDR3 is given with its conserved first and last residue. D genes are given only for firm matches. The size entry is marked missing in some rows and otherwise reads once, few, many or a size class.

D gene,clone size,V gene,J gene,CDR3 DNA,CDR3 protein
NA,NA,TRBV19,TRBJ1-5,TGTGCCAGTAGTATAAACCTGGGGGCGAGTTATCAGCCCCAGCATTTT,CASSINLGASYQPQHF
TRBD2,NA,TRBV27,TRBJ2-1,TGTGCCAGCAGTTTATCCCTCGGACTAGCGGACAACAATGAGCAGTTCTTC,CASSLSLGLADNNEQFF
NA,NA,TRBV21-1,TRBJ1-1,TGTGCCAGCAGCAAAGAGCGGAACACTGAAGCTTTCTTT,CASSKERNTEAFF
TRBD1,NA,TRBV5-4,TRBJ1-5,TGTGCCAGCAGCTTGGGACAGGGCCGCAATCAGCCCCAGCATTTT,CASSLGQGRNQPQHF
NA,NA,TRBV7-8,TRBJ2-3,TGTGCCAGCAGCTTAGGGGCTCGCTCGGCTAGCACAGATACGCAGTATTTT,CASSLGARSASTDTQYF
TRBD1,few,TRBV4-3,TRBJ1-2,TGCGCCAGCAGCCAAGGAGACAGGGTGGATTATGGCTACACCTTC,CASSQGDRVDYGYTF
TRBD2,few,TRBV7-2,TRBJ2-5,TGTGCCAGCAGCTTAGGGCGGTCTAGCGGGAAAGAGACCCAGTACTTC,CASSLGRSSGKETQYF
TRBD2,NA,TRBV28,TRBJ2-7,TGTGCCAGTCCGCCGACAGGGATAGCGGGAGACTACTACGAGCAGTACTTC,CASPPTGIAGDYYEQYF
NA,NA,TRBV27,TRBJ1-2,TGTGCCAGCAGCCCTCGGGACGGGAGACATGGCTACACCTTC,CASSPRDGRHGYTF
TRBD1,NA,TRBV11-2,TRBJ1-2,TGTGCCAGCAGGCAGGGACAGAGTAACTATGGCTACACCTTC,CASRQGQSNYGYTF
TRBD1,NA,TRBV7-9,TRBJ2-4,TGTGCCAGCAGCTTAGAATTTTTGACAGGGAGTGGAGCCAAAAACATTCAGTACTTC,CASSLEFLTGSGAKNIQYF
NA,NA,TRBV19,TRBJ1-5,TGTGCCAGTAATACAAACGAGGGCCCCCAGCATTTT,CASNTNEGPQHF
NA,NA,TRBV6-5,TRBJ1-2,TGTGCCAGCAGTTACGGGCAGGCGTGGGGCTACACCTTC,CASSYGQAWGYTF
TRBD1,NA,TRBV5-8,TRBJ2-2,TGTGCCAGCAGCCCCCTCAGGGGGCGCGGGATGAACACCGGGGAGCTGTTTTTT,CASSPLRGRGMNTGELFF
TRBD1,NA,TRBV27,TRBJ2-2,TGTGCCAGCAGGGGACAGTTACGCACCGGGGAGCTGTTTTTT,CASRGQLRTGELFF
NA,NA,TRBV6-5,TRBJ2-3,TGTGCCAGCCGGACTGGAGGCACAGATACGCAGTATTTT,CASRTGGTDTQYF
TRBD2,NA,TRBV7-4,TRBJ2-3,TGTGCCAGCAGCTTAAAAGGACTAGCGGGGGGGCCGTCCGCAGATACGCAGTATTTT,CASSLKGLAGGPSADTQYF
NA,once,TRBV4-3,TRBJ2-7,TGCGCCAGCAGCCAAGCCCTAGGACTTTCCGGCAACCTTTACGAGCAGTACTTC,CASSQALGLSGNLYEQYF
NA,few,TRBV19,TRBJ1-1,TGTGCCAGTAGTACGGGACACGCGAACACTGAAGCTTTCTTT,CASSTGHANTEAFF
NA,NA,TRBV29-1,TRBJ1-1,TGCAGCGTTGAAGTGGGGAGGTTGGACACTGAAGCTTTCTTT,CSVEVGRLDTEAFF
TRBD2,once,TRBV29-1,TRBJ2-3,TGCAGCAAACGGGAGGGCCTCGGCACAGATACGCAGTATTTT,CSKREGLGTDTQYF
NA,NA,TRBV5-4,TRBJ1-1,TGTGCCAGCAGCTTGGATTTCACCGGGAACACTGAAGCTTTCTTT,CASSLDFTGNTEAFF
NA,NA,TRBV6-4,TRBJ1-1,TGTGCCAGCAGTCGGACATCGAACACTGAAGCTTTCTTT,CASSRTSNTEAFF
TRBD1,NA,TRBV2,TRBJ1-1,TGTGCCAGCCGGACAGGACAGATCTCTAATACTGAAGCTTTCTTT,CASRTGQISNTEAFF
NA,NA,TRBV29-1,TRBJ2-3,TGCAGCGTTGAAGATCCGGGCAGGGTGGGCGATACGCAGTATTTT,CSVEDPGRVGDTQYF
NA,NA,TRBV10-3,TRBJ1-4,TGTGCCATCAGTGAGGACAGAATAGCAACTAATGAAAAACTGTTTTTT,CAISEDRIATNEKLFF
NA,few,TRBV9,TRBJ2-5,TGTGCCAGCAGCCCCTCTGGGCGGGGACAAGAGACCCAGTACTTC,CASSPSGRGQETQYF
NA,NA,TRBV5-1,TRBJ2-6,TGCGCCAGCAGCCCAATGGCCAGCTCTGGGGCCAACGTCCTGACTTTC,CASSPMASSGANVLTF
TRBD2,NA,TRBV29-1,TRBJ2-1,TGCAGCGAAAGAAGGCTAGCGGGGTCGGTGCAGTTCTTC,CSERRLAGSVQFF
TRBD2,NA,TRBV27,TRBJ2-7,TGTGCCAGCAGAAGGAAGCGGGAGGGGTCCTCCTACGAGCAGTACTTC,CASRRKREGSSYEQYF
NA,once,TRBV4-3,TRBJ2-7,TGCGCCAGCAGCCCAGACAGATCCTACGAGCAGTACTTC,CASSPDRSYEQYF
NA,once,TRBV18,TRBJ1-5,TGTGCCAGCTCACCGGCCGGGTCGATAGGTCAGCCCCAGCATTTT,CASSPAGSIGQPQHF
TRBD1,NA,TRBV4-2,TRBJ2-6,TGTGCCAGCAGCCACGAAGGGACAGCTCTGAAGTCGTACTCTGGGGCCAACGTCCTGACTTTC,CASSHEGTALKSYSGANVLTF
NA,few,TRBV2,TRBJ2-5,TGTGCCAGCGTCCGATCGGGAAGCTCGGAGACCCAGTACTTC,CASVRSGSSETQYF
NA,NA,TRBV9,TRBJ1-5,TGTGCCAGCAGCCCCGGGGTCTTTAGCAATCAGCCCCAGCATTTT,CASSPGVFSNQPQHF
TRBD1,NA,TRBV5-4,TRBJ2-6,TGTGCCAGCAGCTTGGTTGGACAGGGGGTCTCTGGGGCCAACGTCCTGACTTTC,CASSLVGQGVSGANVLTF
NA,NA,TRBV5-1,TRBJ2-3,TGCGCCAGCAGCTTGGCCTCAGGACTAAGTACAGATACGCAGTATTTT,CASSLASGLSTDTQYF
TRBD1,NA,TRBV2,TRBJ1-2,TGTGCCAGCAATTACGCTGTCGACAGGGGGGGCTACACCTTC,CASNYAVDRGGYTF
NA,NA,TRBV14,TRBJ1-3,TGTGCCAGCAGCCGTCTGGGGGCCAAGTCTGGAAACACCATATATTTT,CASSRLGAKSGNTIYF
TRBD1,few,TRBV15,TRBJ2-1,TGTGCCACCCAGGGGGATGATGAGCAGTTCTTC,CATQGDDEQFF